What follows are 24 T cell receptor beta chains derived from one specimen sequenced in a study of T cell responses to AZD1222 COVID-19 vaccine. Some clones are missing from TCRdb's copy, which holds only in-frame ones; the method was immunoSEQ multiplex PCR. The sample lists fewer than 130,000 clones, nearly 90% occurring once. The sequencing here drew on peripheral blood, taken on day 0 of AZD1222 vaccination. These receptors were obtained from an adult in good health.

This chain links TRBV6-5 with TRBJ1-1; D ambiguous. Trimming stripped 0 bases from V and 1 base from J, with 6 bases between. Germline V gives CDR1 MNHEY, CDR2 SVGAGI. The CDR3 runs 14 residues. The CDR3 bases are TGTGCCAGCAGTTACTCGACGGGGAACACTGAAGCTTTCTTT. Its protein product is CASSYSTGNTEAFF.

The genes are TRBV28 and TRBJ1-1, with 11 bases identical to TRBD1. V gave up 10 bases and J gave up 1 base; unmatched junction bases: 11. CDR1 is MDHEN, CDR2 SYDVKM, per germline. The CDR3 contains 16 residues. The CDR3 sequence: CATRGQGAVGNTEAFF. In DNA, the CDR3 is TGTGCCACCCGAGGACAGGGGGCAGTTGGGAACACTGAAGCTTTCTTT.

V usage is TRBV10-1 and J usage is TRBJ2-1; maybe TRBD1 (5 bases). There are 14 residues in the CDR3. The V end lost 0 bases, the J end lost 6 bases, and 9 bases lay between the germline ends. In germline, CDR1 is WNHNN, CDR2 SYGVQD (reference sequence). The CDR3 DNA reads as TGCGCCAGCAGTGAGTCAGGGGCCCCCAATGAGCAGTTCTTC. Amino acid sequence: CASSESGAPNEQFF.

The gene calls are TRBV28 and TRBJ1-2; D might be TRBD1 (6 bases). The CDR3 sequence is 13 residues long. Germline CDR1 MDHEN, CDR2 SYDVKM. V lost 10 bases and J 7 bases, leaving 19 bases between the germline ends. CDR3 DNA sequence: TGTGCCACCCATCCCGGGACATTTCGTGGCTACACCTTC. It translates to CATHPGTFRGYTF.

The chain is built from TRBV6-5 and TRBJ1-3; no reliable D call. The ends were cut back, 6 bases at V and 4 bases at J, with 4 bases in the middle. The CDR3 contains 11 residues. CDR1 is MNHEY and CDR2 is SVGAGI in the germline V gene. The CDR3 region is CASRGGNTIYF. The CDR3, as DNA: TGTGCCAGCAGAGGAGGAAACACCATATATTTT.

This chain uses TRBV6-4 with TRBJ1-2; 10 bases fit TRBD1. This CDR3 spans 16 amino acids. CDR1 and CDR2 (germline): MRHNA, SNTAGT. Losses at the gene ends were 4 bases for V and 5 bases for J; bases not matched to a gene: 10. The CDR3 loop is CASSVESGTGEYGYTF. CDR3 DNA: TGTGCCAGCAGTGTGGAATCCGGGACAGGGGAGTATGGCTACACCTTC.

The chain uses TRBV7-2 and TRBJ2-1; 11 positions agree with TRBD2. Germline V gene lookup returns CDR1 SGHTA and CDR2 FQGNSA. This CDR3 is 17 amino acids long. Trimming took 4 bases from V and 3 from J; bases not matched to a gene: 8. The CDR3 sequence: CASSSTSGGLLYNEQFF. In nucleotides, the CDR3 is TGTGCCAGCAGCTCCACTAGCGGGGGCCTTCTCTACAATGAGCAGTTCTTC.

The CDR3 sequence is CASSQVARDTEAFF. In DNA, the CDR3 is TGTGCCAGCAGCCAAGTGGCAAGGGACACTGAAGCTTTCTTT. V is TRBV4-2 and J is TRBJ1-1; D not certain. From germline, CDR1 is LGHNA and CDR2 YNFKEQ. With 1 base removed from V and 3 bases from J, the gap between germline ends came to 9 bases. The length of the CDR3 is 14 residues.

This rearrangement joins TRBV7-9 to TRBJ1-3; D uncertain. V lost 5 bases and J lost 0, with 17 bases in between. Germline CDR1 reads SEHNR; CDR2 reads FQNEAQ (reference sequence). This CDR3 spans 17 amino acids. In DNA, the CDR3 is TGTGCCAGCAGCATATTCGGAGGAACCCTCTCTGGAAACACCATATATTTT. This gives the protein CASSIFGGTLSGNTIYF. Full variable domain (outside the CDR3, taken from reference TRBV7-9 and TRBJ1-3): DTGVSQNPRHKITKRGQNVTFRCDPISEHNRLYWYRQTLGQGPEFLTYFQNEAQLEKSRLLSDRFSAERPKGSFSTLEIQRTEQGDSAMYLCASSIFGGTLSGNTIYFGEGSWLTVV.

V usage is TRBV5-1 and J usage is TRBJ1-5, with D maybe TRBD1 (6 bases). The V gene's germline CDR1 is SGHRS and CDR2 YFSETQ. There are 16 residues in the CDR3. V shed 1 base and J shed 0 bases, with 11 bases lying between them. CDR3 residues: CASSLWGAGSNQPQHF. As DNA, the CDR3 is TGCGCCAGCAGCTTGTGGGGGGCTGGTAGCAATCAGCCCCAGCATTTT.

This chain uses TRBV10-3 with TRBJ2-1; tentatively, D is TRBD2 (5 bases). V was pared by 0 bases and J by 6 bases, with 15 bases between. Per the germline V gene, CDR1 is ENHRY and CDR2 is SYGVKD. The CDR3 extends over 16 amino acids. The CDR3 loop reads CAISESGGRVSNEQFF. The CDR3 region has the DNA TGTGCCATCAGTGAGTCAGGAGGTAGGGTGAGCAATGAGCAGTTCTTC.

J is TRBJ2-2 and V is TRBV14, with TRBD1 identical over 9 bases. CDR1 is SGHDN and CDR2 is FVKESK in the germline V gene. The trim removed 3 bases at V and 1 base at J, leaving 9 bases unmatched. This CDR3 spans 18 amino acids. The CDR3 protein is CASSHWTGANQNTGELFF. The CDR3 bases are TGTGCCAGCAGCCACTGGACAGGGGCCAACCAGAACACCGGGGAGCTGTTTTTT.

The chain joins TRBV5-1 to TRBJ1-1; the D gene is possibly TRBD1 (6 bases). Trimming cost V 4 bases and J 3 bases, with 22 bases left between them. From germline, CDR1 is SGHRS and CDR2 YFSETQ. This CDR3 is 17 amino acids long. The CDR3 nucleotides read TGCGCCAGCAGCCCCCCGGAGGGTTTGAGGGGGGACACTGAAGCTTTCTTT. As protein: CASSPPEGLRGDTEAFF.

The chain employs TRBV29-1 and TRBJ2-5, with D possibly being TRBD1 (5 bases). In germline, CDR1 is SQVTM, CDR2 ANQGSEA. The CDR3 runs 15 residues. V gave up 2 bases and J gave up 5 bases, with 18 bases separating them. CDR3 amino acids: CSVERQGESWETQYF. Here the CDR3 DNA reads TGCAGCGTTGAAAGGCAGGGCGAATCGTGGGAGACCCAGTACTTC.

V is TRBV5-6 and J is TRBJ1-1; D possibly corresponds to TRBD1 (6 bases). Germline CDR1 reads SGHDT; CDR2 reads YYEEEE. This CDR3 spans 13 amino acids. The V and J ends lost 4 bases and 10 bases respectively, with 17 bases between them. The CDR3 reads CASSLGGPWGAFF. CDR3 DNA sequence: TGTGCCAGCAGCCTAGGGGGTCCCTGGGGAGCTTTCTTT.

The chain is built from TRBV7-8 and TRBJ2-7; the D is unclear. The CDR3 has 14 residues. Trimming took 5 bases from V and 3 from J, leaving 14 bases between them. Germline CDR1 reads SGHVS; CDR2 reads FQNEAQ. The CDR3 sequence is CASSARKQFYEQYF. The CDR3 DNA sequence: TGTGCCAGCAGCGCCCGAAAACAGTTCTACGAGCAGTACTTC. The variable domain in full, with the rest retrieved from reference TRBV7-8 and TRBJ2-7, is GAGVSQSPRYKVAKRGQDVALRCDPISGHVSLFWYQQALGQGPEFLTYFQNEAQLDKSGLPSDRFFAERPEGSVSTLKIQRTQQEDSAVYLCASSARKQFYEQYFGPGTRLTVT.

V usage is TRBV3-1 (or the pseudogene TRBV3-2) and J usage is TRBJ1-4; no clear D gene. V lost 1 base and J 0 bases, leaving 3 bases between the germline ends. Germline lookup yields CDR1 LGHDT and CDR2 YNNKEL (reference sequence). This CDR3 is built from 14 residues. CDR3 DNA: TGTGCCAGCAGCCAAGGTTCAACTAATGAAAAACTGTTTTTT. Translating it yields CASSQGSTNEKLFF.

The V and J genes are TRBV21-1 and TRBJ2-7; TRBD1, the table's D call, lacks a check against the DNA. TRBV21-1 is reported as a pseudogene. This CDR3 has 19 residues. The CDR3 reads CASSKNGRKDREVGYEQYF. The CDR3, as DNA: TGTGCCAGCAGCAAAAATGGGAGGAAAGACAGGGAAGTTGGTTACGAGCAGTACTTC.

V gene TRBV5-4 combines with J gene TRBJ1-3, with TRBD1 as a possible D gene (6 bases). Germline loops: CDR1 SGHNT, CDR2 YYREEE (reference sequence). Trimming left V 3 bases short and J 6 bases short, with 13 bases between. This CDR3 contains 14 residues. CDR3 sequence (DNA): TGTGCCAGCAGCTGGGGGGCAGGGGAAAACACCATATATTTT. It yields the protein CASSWGAGENTIYF.

The chain is built from TRBV7-9 and TRBJ2-1; 10 nucleotides line up with TRBD1. The germline CDR1 and CDR2 sequences are SEHNR and FQNEAQ (reference sequence). This CDR3 has 18 residues. J lost 2 bases, V lost 4 bases, and 11 bases had no gene match. This CDR3 is CASSSGQGFRLTYNEQFF. The CDR3, as DNA: TGTGCCAGCAGCTCGGGACAGGGGTTCCGGCTAACCTACAATGAGCAGTTCTTC.

The chain links TRBV18 to TRBJ2-1, with D maybe TRBD1 (5 bases). The germline V and J ends were trimmed by 5 bases and 0 bases, with 11 bases remaining between them. Per germline, CDR1 KGHSH and CDR2 LQKENI. This CDR3 comprises 15 residues. CDR3 nucleotides: TGTGCCAGCTCATCCAGGGCTAGCTCCTACAATGAGCAGTTCTTC. Encoded protein: CASSSRASSYNEQFF. The variable domain in full, with the rest retrieved from reference TRBV18 and TRBJ2-1, is NAGVMQNPRHLVRRRGQEARLRCSPMKGHSHVYWYRQLPEEGLKFMVYLQKENIIDESGMPKERFSAEFPKEGPSILRIQQVVRGDSAAYFCASSSRASSYNEQFFGPGTRLTVL.

The rearrangement links TRBV6-2 or TRBV6-3 to TRBJ2-7, with D tentatively TRBD1 (6 bases). V lost 5 bases, J lost 1 base, and 12 bases lay in between. Looked up from germline, CDR1 is MNHEY and CDR2 is SVGEGT. The CDR3 loop spans 14 amino acids. CDR3 protein: CASSEYRVSYEQYF. In nucleotides, the CDR3 is TGTGCCAGCAGTGAGTACAGGGTTTCCTACGAGCAGTACTTC.

V gene TRBV19 combines with J gene TRBJ2-7; 9 bases fit TRBD1. The CDR3 length is 14 residues. With V trimmed by 3 bases and J by 0 bases, 0 bases remained unmatched. Germline CDR1 is LNHDA and CDR2 is SQIVND (reference sequence). CDR3: CASSMTGGSYEQYF. The CDR3 coding sequence is TGTGCCAGTAGTATGACAGGGGGCTCCTACGAGCAGTACTTC.

The rearrangement joins TRBV3-1 (or the pseudogene TRBV3-2) to TRBJ2-2, with TRBD2 matching over 10 bases. The CDR3 runs 17 residues. V trimming: 3 bases; J trimming: 4 bases; junction bases outside the gene matches: 8. From germline, CDR1 is LGHDT and CDR2 YNNKEL (reference sequence). For the CDR3, the DNA is TGTGCCAGCAGCCACTATTCCTCTAGCGGGGGCACCGGGGAGCTGTTTTTT. Residues: CASSHYSSSGGTGELFF.